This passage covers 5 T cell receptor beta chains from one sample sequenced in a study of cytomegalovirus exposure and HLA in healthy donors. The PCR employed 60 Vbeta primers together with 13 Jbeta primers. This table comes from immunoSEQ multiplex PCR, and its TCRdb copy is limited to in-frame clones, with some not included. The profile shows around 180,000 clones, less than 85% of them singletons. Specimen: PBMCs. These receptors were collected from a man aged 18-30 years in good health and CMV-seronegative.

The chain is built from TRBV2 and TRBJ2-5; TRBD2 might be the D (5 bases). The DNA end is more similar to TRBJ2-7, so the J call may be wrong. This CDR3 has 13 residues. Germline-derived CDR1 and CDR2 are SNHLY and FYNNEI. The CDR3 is CASSASLPYEQYF. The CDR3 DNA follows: TGTGCCAGCAGTGCTAGCCTCCCCTACGAGCAGTACTTC.

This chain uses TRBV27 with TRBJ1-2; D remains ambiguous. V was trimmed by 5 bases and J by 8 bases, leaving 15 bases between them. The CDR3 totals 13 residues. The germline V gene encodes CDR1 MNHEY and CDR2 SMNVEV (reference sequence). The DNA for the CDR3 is TGTGCCAGCAGTCCTAGTCCTAGCTCGGGCTACACCTTC. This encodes CASSPSPSSGYTF.

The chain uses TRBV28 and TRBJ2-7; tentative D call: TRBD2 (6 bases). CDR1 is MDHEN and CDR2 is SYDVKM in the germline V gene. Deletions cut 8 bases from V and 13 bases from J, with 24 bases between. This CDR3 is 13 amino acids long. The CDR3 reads CASGEVGVGREYF. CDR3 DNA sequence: TGTGCCAGCGGGGAGGTTGGAGTTGGCAGGGAATACTTC. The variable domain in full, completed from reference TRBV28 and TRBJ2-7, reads DVKVTQSSRYLVKRTGEKVFLECVQDMDHENMFWYRQDPGLGLRLIYFSYDVKMKEKGDIPEGYSVSREKKERFSLILESASTNQTSMYLCASGEVGVGREYFGPGTRLTVT.

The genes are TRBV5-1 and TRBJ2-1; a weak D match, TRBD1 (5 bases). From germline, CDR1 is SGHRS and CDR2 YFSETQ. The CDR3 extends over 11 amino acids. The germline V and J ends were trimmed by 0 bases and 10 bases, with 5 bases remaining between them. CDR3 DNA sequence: TGCGCCAGCAGCTTGGAGGGGGAGCAGTTCTTC. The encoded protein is CASSLEGEQFF. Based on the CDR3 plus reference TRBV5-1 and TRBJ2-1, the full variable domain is KAGVTQTPRYLIKTRGQQVTLSCSPISGHRSVSWYQQTPGQGLQFLFEYFSETQRNKGNFPGRFSGRQFSNSRSEMNVSTLELGDSALYLCASSLEGEQFFGPGTRLTVL.

CDR3 DNA: TGTGCCAGCTCACCCCTAAGGGGCACTGAAGCTTTCTTT. Translating it yields CASSPLRGTEAFF. This chain links TRBV18 with TRBJ1-1, with D perhaps TRBD1 (5 bases). V was clipped by 3 bases and J by 4 bases, with 9 bases between them. CDR3 length: 13 amino acids. Germline V gives CDR1 KGHSH, CDR2 LQKENI.